Below are 8 T cell receptor beta chains sequenced from a single sample in a study of shared clonotypes between healthy human individuals (dated by TCRdb to the early 2020s). Library preparation was by the immunoSEQ multiplex PCR assay. TCRdb retrieved this table from immuneACCESS and kept in-frame rearrangements only. Not all clones are present; in checked studies, unresolved V genes account for under half, and no reason is known for the remainder. The sample table contains 2.3 million or so clones; only one count was recorded for 85% to 95% of them. The ten most abundant clones make up around 0.4% of the sample. Sequencing was carried out using naive CD4+ T cells from PBMCs. The sample's cell subset or site label, decoded: CD45RA+ positively selected. The receptors stem from a man between 18 and 35 years old in good health. Some clones in this sample may be carry-over from other donors' samples.

V and J are TRBV4-2 and TRBJ2-2; TRBD2 matches at 11 bases. Trimming cost V 0 bases and J 6 bases; bases outside gene matches: 6. CDR1 is LGHNA and CDR2 is YNFKEQ in the germline V gene. This CDR3 contains 17 residues. Written as DNA, the CDR3 is TGTGCCAGCAGCCAAGAGCTAGCGGGAGGAGGAGCCGGGGAGCTGTTTTTT. It is translated as CASSQELAGGGAGELFF.

The chain has TRBV20-1 and TRBJ1-1; D is unresolved. V was pared by 7 bases and J by 3 bases, with 6 bases between. The CDR3 runs 10 residues. Germline CDR1 reads DFQATT; CDR2 reads SNEGSKA (reference sequence). The CDR3 region is CSVLYTEAFF. The CDR3 nucleotides read TGCAGTGTTCTGTACACTGAAGCTTTCTTT.

The V call is TRBV7-9, the J call TRBJ2-1, with D hard to call. The CDR3 runs to 15 residues. V gave up 5 bases and J gave up 6 bases, with 17 bases separating them. Germline assignment: CDR1 SEHNR and CDR2 FQNEAQ (reference sequence). The CDR3 DNA sequence: TGTGCCAGCAGCAGGGCGGCGGCCCGACCCAATGAGCAGTTCTTC. This translates into CASSRAAARPNEQFF.

The chain joins TRBV18 to TRBJ2-1, with D unresolved. CDR1 is KGHSH and CDR2 is LQKENI in the germline V gene. The V end lost 0 bases, the J end lost 3 bases, and 6 bases lay between the germline ends. CDR3 length: 14 amino acids. CDR3 coding DNA: TGTGCCAGCTCACCACCTGTCGGCTACAATGAGCAGTTCTTC. Protein product: CASSPPVGYNEQFF.

The chain uses TRBV6-6 and TRBJ1-3, with 9 bases matching TRBD1. The CDR3 loop spans 15 amino acids. CDR1 and CDR2 from the germline V gene are MNHNY and SVGAGI (reference sequence). After removal of 5 bases from V and 2 bases from J, the junction contained 4 bases not matched to a gene. CDR3 coding DNA: TGTGCCAGCAGTGGACAGGGGAGCGCTGGAAACACCATATATTTT. It codes for CASSGQGSAGNTIYF.

This clone was seen a few times. The chain employs TRBV28 and TRBJ1-5; D uncertain. Germline V gene sequence: CDR1 MDHEN, CDR2 SYDVKM. Deletions cut 2 bases from V and 4 bases from J, with 9 bases between. The CDR3 length is 14 residues. The DNA of the CDR3 is TGTGCCAGCAGTTTAGTGCATCGAAATCAGCCCCAGCATTTT. It yields the protein CASSLVHRNQPQHF.

The V and J genes are TRBV5-3 and TRBJ2-7; TRBD1 or TRBD2 may be the D gene (5 bases each). TRBV5-3 is filed as an ORF, its function uncertain. The CDR3 consists of 16 residues. V shed 0 bases and J shed 7 bases, with 20 bases lying between them. This CDR3 reads CARSLGRGPTAWEQYF. CDR3 bases: TGTGCCAGAAGCTTGGGTAGGGGACCCACCGCGTGGGAGCAGTACTTC.

The V gene is TRBV6-1, the J gene TRBJ2-2; no clear D gene. The V end lost 7 bases, the J end lost 4 bases, and 10 bases lay between the germline ends. The CDR3 runs to 13 residues. The V gene's germline CDR1 is MNHNS and CDR2 SASEGT. In nucleotides, the CDR3 is TGTGCCAGCAATCAGGTTTTCACCGGGGAGCTGTTTTTT. Residues: CASNQVFTGELFF.